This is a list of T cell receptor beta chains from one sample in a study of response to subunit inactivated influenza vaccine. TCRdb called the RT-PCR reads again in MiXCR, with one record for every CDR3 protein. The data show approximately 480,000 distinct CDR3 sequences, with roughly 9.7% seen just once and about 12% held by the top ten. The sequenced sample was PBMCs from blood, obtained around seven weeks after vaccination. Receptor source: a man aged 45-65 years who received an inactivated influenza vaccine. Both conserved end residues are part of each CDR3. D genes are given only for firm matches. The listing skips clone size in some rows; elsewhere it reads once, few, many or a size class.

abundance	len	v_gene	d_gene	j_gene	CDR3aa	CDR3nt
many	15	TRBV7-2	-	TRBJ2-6	CASSRRFSGANVLTF	TGTGCCAGCAGCCGACGGTTTTCTGGGGCCAACGTCCTGACTTTC
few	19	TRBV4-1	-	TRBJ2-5	CASSHSPRGVRSHQETQYF	TGCGCCAGCAGCCACTCCCCCCGAGGGGTCAGATCTCACCAAGAGACCCAGTACTTC
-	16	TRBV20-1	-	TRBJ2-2	CSARDSRGPNTGELFF	TGCAGTGCTAGAGATTCCCGGGGGCCGAACACCGGGGAGCTGTTTTTT
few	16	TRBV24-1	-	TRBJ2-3	CATSGGDRWGTDTQYF	TGTGCCACCAGTGGGGGAGACCGATGGGGCACAGATACGCAGTATTTT
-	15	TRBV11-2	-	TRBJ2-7	CASRETARQTYEQYF	TGTGCCAGCAGGGAGACAGCCCGACAAACCTACGAGCAGTACTTC
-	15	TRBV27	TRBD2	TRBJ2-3	CASSLHSGVDDTQYF	TGTGCCAGCAGTTTACATAGCGGGGTTGACGATACGCAGTATTTT
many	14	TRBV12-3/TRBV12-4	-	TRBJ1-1	CASSLGGPKTEAFF	TGTGCCAGCAGTTTAGGGGGCCCCAAGACTGAAGCTTTCTTT
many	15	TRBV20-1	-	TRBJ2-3	CSARGRGLSTDTQYF	TGCAGTGCTAGGGGTCGCGGGTTAAGCACAGATACGCAGTATTTT
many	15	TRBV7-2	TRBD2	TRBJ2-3	CASSSRLAGVHTQYF	TGTGCCAGCAGCTCAAGACTAGCGGGAGTGCATACGCAGTATTTT
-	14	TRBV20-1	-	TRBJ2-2	CSAIGGREPGELFF	TGCAGTGCTATTGGTGGGAGAGAGCCCGGGGAGCTGTTTTTT
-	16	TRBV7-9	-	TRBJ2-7	CASSFLVGTPPYEQYF	TGTGCCAGCAGCTTTTTGGTTGGGACTCCGCCGTACGAGCAGTACTTC
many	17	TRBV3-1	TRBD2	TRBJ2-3	CASSQAETSAPWDTQYF	TGTGCCAGCAGCCAAGCGGAAACTAGCGCCCCGTGGGATACGCAGTATTTT
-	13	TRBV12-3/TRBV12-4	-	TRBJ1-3	CASSSGRGNTIYF	TGTGCCAGCAGTTCGGGGAGGGGAAACACCATATATTTT
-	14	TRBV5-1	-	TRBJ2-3	CASNPSALTDTQYF	TGCGCCAGCAATCCGTCGGCCCTCACAGATACGCAGTATTTT
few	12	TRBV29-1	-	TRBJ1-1	CSVVPGNTEAFF	TGCAGCGTTGTCCCGGGAAACACTGAAGCTTTCTTT
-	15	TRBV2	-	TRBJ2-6	CASSARSSGANVLTF	TGTGCCAGCAGTGCCCGTAGCTCTGGGGCCAACGTCCTGACTTTC
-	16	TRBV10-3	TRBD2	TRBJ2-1	CAIRGVAGGPYNEQFF	TGTGCCATCAGAGGGGTAGCGGGAGGGCCCTACAATGAGCAGTTCTTC
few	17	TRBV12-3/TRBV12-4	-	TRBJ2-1	CASSFNGARVSYNEQFF	TGTGCCAGCAGTTTCAACGGCGCCCGGGTCTCCTACAATGAGCAGTTCTTC
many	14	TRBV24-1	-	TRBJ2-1	CATSDQGIGDEQFF	TGTGCCACCAGTGACCAGGGGATTGGGGATGAGCAGTTCTTC
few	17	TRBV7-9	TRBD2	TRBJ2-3	CASGTKVLRENADTQYF	TGTGCCAGCGGAACGAAGGTTTTGCGGGAGAATGCAGATACGCAGTATTTT
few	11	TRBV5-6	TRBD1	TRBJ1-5	CGAGQARSQHF	TGTGGAGCAGGACAGGCTAGATCCCAGCATTTT
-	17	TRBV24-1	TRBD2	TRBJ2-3	CATSDLRTSGSTDTQYF	TGTGCCACCAGTGATTTGCGTACTAGCGGGAGCACAGATACGCAGTATTTT
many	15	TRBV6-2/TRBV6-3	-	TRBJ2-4	CASSYSQDGKNIQYF	TGTGCCAGCAGTTACTCGCAGGATGGCAAAAACATTCAGTACTTC
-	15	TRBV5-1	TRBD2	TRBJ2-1	CASRPGTSINNEQFF	TGCGCCAGCAGGCCCGGGACTAGCATAAACAATGAGCAGTTCTTC
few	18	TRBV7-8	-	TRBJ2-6	CASSLYGSLNSGANVLTF	TGTGCCAGCAGCTTATATGGTAGTCTGAACTCTGGGGCCAACGTCCTGACTTTC
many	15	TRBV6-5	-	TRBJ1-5	CASSYSGGPNQPQHF	TGTGCCAGCAGTTACTCCGGGGGTCCGAATCAGCCCCAGCATTTT
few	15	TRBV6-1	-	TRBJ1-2	CASREGSRTAYGYTF	TGTGCCAGCAGAGAAGGATCAAGGACCGCTTATGGCTACACCTTC
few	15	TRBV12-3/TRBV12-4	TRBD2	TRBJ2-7	CASSFSGTSGDEQYF	TGTGCCAGCAGTTTTTCCGGGACTAGCGGGGACGAGCAGTACTTC
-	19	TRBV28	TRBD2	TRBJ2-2	CASSFLPGTSGRLAGELFF	TGTGCCAGCAGTTTCCTTCCCGGGACTAGCGGGAGATTAGCCGGGGAGCTGTTTTTT
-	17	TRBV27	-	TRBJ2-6	CASSLLGGSSGANVLTF	TGTGCCAGCAGTTTATTGGGGGGTTCATCTGGGGCCAACGTCCTGACTTTC
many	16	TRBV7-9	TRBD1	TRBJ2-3	CASSLRQGDVADTQYF	TGTGCCAGCAGCTTAAGGCAGGGGGACGTGGCAGATACGCAGTATTTT
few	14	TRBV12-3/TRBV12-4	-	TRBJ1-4	CASSPGEGGEKLFF	TGTGCCAGCAGTCCGGGGGAGGGAGGTGAAAAACTGTTTTTT
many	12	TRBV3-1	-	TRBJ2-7	CASSPSTYEQYF	TGTGCCAGCAGCCCTTCGACCTACGAGCAGTACTTC
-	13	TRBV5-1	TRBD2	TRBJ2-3	CASGRAVADTQYF	TGCGCCAGCGGGAGGGCGGTCGCAGATACGCAGTATTTT
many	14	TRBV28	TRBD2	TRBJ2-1	CASDLGGGSNEQFF	TGTGCCAGCGACTTAGGCGGGGGTTCCAATGAGCAGTTCTTC
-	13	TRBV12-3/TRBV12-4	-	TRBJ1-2	CASSLGRGHGYTF	TGTGCCAGCAGTTTAGGCAGGGGACACGGCTACACCTTC
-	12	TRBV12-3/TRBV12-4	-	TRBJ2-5	CASSLSQTRQYF	TGTGCCAGCAGTTTAAGCCAGACACGACAGTACTTC
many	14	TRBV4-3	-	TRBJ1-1	CASRLGGTNTEAFF	TGCGCCAGCAGGCTCGGGGGGACAAACACTGAAGCTTTCTTT
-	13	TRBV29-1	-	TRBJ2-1	CSVDPTGYNEQFF	TGCAGCGTTGACCCGACAGGTTACAATGAGCAGTTCTTC
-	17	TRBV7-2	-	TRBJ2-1	CASSFSIGLSSYNEQFF	TGTGCCAGCAGCTTTTCTATCGGGCTTAGCTCCTACAATGAGCAGTTCTTC
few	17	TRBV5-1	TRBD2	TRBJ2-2	CASSLLAGGTNTGELFF	TGCGCCAGCAGCTTGCTAGCGGGAGGGACGAACACCGGGGAGCTGTTTTTT
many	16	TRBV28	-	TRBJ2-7	CASSSRYSAGRFEQYF	TGTGCCAGCAGTTCCCGTTATTCGGCAGGGAGGTTCGAGCAGTACTTC
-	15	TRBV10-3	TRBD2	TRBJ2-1	CAISEVGTRSGEQFF	TGTGCCATCAGTGAGGTCGGGACTAGGTCTGGTGAGCAGTTCTTC
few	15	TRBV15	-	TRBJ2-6	CATSRADSGANVLTF	TGTGCCACCAGCAGAGCTGATTCTGGGGCCAACGTCCTGACTTTC
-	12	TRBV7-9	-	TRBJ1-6	CASSASNSPLHF	TGTGCCAGCAGCGCTTCTAATTCACCCCTCCACTTT
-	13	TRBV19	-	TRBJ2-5	CASTPRGQETQYF	TGTGCCAGTACTCCTAGGGGCCAAGAGACCCAGTACTTC
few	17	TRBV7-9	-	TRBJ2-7	CASSNQFRAVGRYEQYF	TGTGCCAGCAGCAATCAATTCCGGGCCGTGGGGAGATACGAGCAGTACTTC
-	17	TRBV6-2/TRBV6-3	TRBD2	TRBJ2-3	CASSRLRPSGGADTQYF	TGTGCCAGCAGCCGCCTCAGGCCTAGCGGGGGGGCAGATACGCAGTATTTT
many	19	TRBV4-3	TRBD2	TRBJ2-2	CASSQAAPSGGANGGELFF	TGCGCCAGCAGCCAAGCAGCCCCAAGCGGGGGGGCAAATGGCGGGGAGCTGTTTTTT
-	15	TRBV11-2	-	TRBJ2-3	CASSPGRTSTDTQYF	TGTGCCAGCAGCCCGGGACGGACTAGCACAGATACGCAGTATTTT
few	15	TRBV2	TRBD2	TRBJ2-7	CASSEPQGGQYEQYF	TGTGCCAGCAGTGAACCCCAGGGAGGGCAATACGAGCAGTACTTC
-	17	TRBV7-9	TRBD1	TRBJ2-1	CASSLGEEAGGFNEQFF	TGTGCCAGCAGCTTAGGGGAGGAGGCAGGGGGCTTCAATGAGCAGTTCTTC
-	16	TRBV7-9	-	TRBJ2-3	CASSPFLTGSTDTQYF	TGTGCCAGCAGCCCTTTCCTTACAGGAAGCACAGATACGCAGTATTTT
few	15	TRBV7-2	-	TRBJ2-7	CASSLVRAPSYEQYF	TGTGCCAGCAGCTTAGTCAGGGCTCCCTCCTACGAGCAGTACTTC
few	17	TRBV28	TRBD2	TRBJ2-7	CASSLLSGVGASYEQYF	TGTGCCAGCAGTTTATTGAGCGGGGTCGGGGCCTCCTACGAGCAGTACTTC
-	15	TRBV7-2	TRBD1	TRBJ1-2	CASSLAARGLYGYTF	TGTGCCAGCAGCTTAGCGGCCAGGGGGTTATATGGCTACACCTTC
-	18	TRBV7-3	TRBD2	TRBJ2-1	CASSPGTSGREVYNEQFF	TGTGCCAGCAGCCCTGGGACTAGCGGGAGGGAAGTCTACAATGAGCAGTTCTTC
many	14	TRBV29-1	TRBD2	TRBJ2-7	CSGALAGGSGEQYF	TGCAGCGGGGCCCTAGCGGGAGGCTCCGGCGAGCAGTACTTC
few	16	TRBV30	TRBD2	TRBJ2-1	CASDWEGVGSYNEQFF	TGTGCCTCCGATTGGGAGGGAGTGGGCTCCTACAATGAGCAGTTCTTC